The rows below give T cell receptor beta chains drawn from one sample of a study of blood T cell repertoires in COVID-19. Profiled with immunoSEQ multiplex PCR; TCRdb holds only in-frame clones, not every one. The sample carries some 170,000 clones, roughly 82% recorded once. Material: peripheral blood. The receptors were gathered from a woman in her 70s with acute or convalescent COVID-19. The CDR3 runs from the conserved cysteine through the conserved F or W. A D gene is named only where the DNA matches it firmly. Where a row states a size, it is once, few, many or the class of an expanded clone; other rows omit it.

>8|-|-|TRBJ1-2|TRBV10-3
TGTGCCATCGGAGGATACGCCTTC
CAIGGYAF
>15|TRBD2|-|TRBJ2-5|TRBV5-4
TGTGCCAGCAGCTTGGAACGCGGGAGTCGGGAGACCCAGTACTTC
CASSLERGSRETQYF
>15|-|-|TRBJ1-5|TRBV4-1
TGCGCCAGCAGCCAAGATGAACACAGCAATCAGCCCCAGCATTTT
CASSQDEHSNQPQHF
>14|TRBD1|few|TRBJ2-7|TRBV5-1
TGCGCCAGCAGCTTGGGACAGGGGTTCTACGAGCAGTACTTC
CASSLGQGFYEQYF
>15|TRBD2|once|TRBJ2-3|TRBV7-3
TGTGCCAGCAGCTCCACTAGCGCGCGCACAGATACGCAGTATTTT
CASSSTSARTDTQYF
>16|-|-|TRBJ1-2|TRBV5-1
TGCGCCAGCAGCTTAGGGGAACGGCGGTCTAACTATGGCTACACCTTC
CASSLGERRSNYGYTF
>13|TRBD1|-|TRBJ2-1|TRBV6-2/TRBV6-3
TGTGCCAGCAGTTACCCGACAGGGAATGAGCAGTTCTTC
CASSYPTGNEQFF
>15|-|-|TRBJ2-1|TRBV7-2
TGTGCCAGCAGCCTAACAGGACGAAGTGGCAATGAGCAGTTCTTC
CASSLTGRSGNEQFF
>17|TRBD1|once|TRBJ1-3|TRBV7-2
TGTGCCAGCAGCCCCATCCTCGACAGGGTCCGGGGAAACACCATATATTTT
CASSPILDRVRGNTIYF
>13|-|-|TRBJ1-4|TRBV5-4
TGTGCCAGCAGCCCTACCATCAATGAAAAACTGTTTTTT
CASSPTINEKLFF
>15|TRBD1|once|TRBJ1-2|TRBV9
TGTGCCAGCAGCGCGGGGGGACAGGGCAACTATGGCTACACCTTC
CASSAGGQGNYGYTF
>16|TRBD1|-|TRBJ1-6|TRBV19
TGTGCCAGTAGTGTCCTCGAGACAGGGACGTTAACACCCCTCCACTTT
CASSVLETGTLTPLHF
>13|-|-|TRBJ1-4|TRBV28
TGTGCCAGCAGCGTTTCGGACAGACATAAACTGTTTTTT
CASSVSDRHKLFF
>16|TRBD1|-|TRBJ2-1|TRBV29-1
TGCAGCGTTTTCGATAATCGGGACAGTGCCTACAATGAGCAGTTCTTC
CSVFDNRDSAYNEQFF
>15|TRBD1|-|TRBJ1-2|TRBV4-2
TGTGCCAGCAGCCCCGGGGACAGCTCCTTCTATGGCTACACCTTC
CASSPGDSSFYGYTF
>16|TRBD2|-|TRBJ2-2|TRBV3-1/TRBV3-2
TGTGCCAGCAGCTTGACTAGCGGGAGGTCTGCCGGGGAGCTGTTTTTT
CASSLTSGRSAGELFF
>15|TRBD2|once|TRBJ2-7|TRBV9
TGTGCCAGCAGCCCGACTCTAGCGGGGAAAGACGAGCAGTACTTC
CASSPTLAGKDEQYF
>15|TRBD2|-|TRBJ2-1|TRBV11-3
TGTGCCAGCAGCTTAGGACTAGCGGGAGGGAATGAGCAGTTCTTC
CASSLGLAGGNEQFF
>17|TRBD1|-|TRBJ2-2|TRBV7-9
TGTGCCAGCAGCGCCCCGGTGGGACAGGTGAACACCGGGGAGCTGTTTTTT
CASSAPVGQVNTGELFF
>15|-|-|TRBJ2-7|TRBV2
TGTGCCAGCAGTCACCCAGGGCTAGACTCCTACGAGCAGTACTTC
CASSHPGLDSYEQYF
>14|-|-|TRBJ1-1|TRBV20-1
TGCAGTGCCAGTGTCGGACTTTCGAACACTGAAGCTTTCTTT
CSASVGLSNTEAFF
>11|-|-|TRBJ1-2|TRBV6-5
TGTGCCAGCATAGGAGGACCGCAGCCCTTCTTC
CASIGGPQPFF
>12|TRBD1|-|TRBJ2-1|TRBV28
TGTGCCAGCAGTTTATGGGGACAGCAGGACTTCTTC
CASSLWGQQDFF
>13|-|-|TRBJ2-5|TRBV30
TGTGCCTGGAGTGCCGACAACCAAGAGACCCAGTACTTC
CAWSADNQETQYF
>13|-|few|TRBJ2-1|TRBV6-4
TGTGCCAGCAGGCAGGGGAACAGTGGTGAGCAGTTCTTC
CASRQGNSGEQFF
>14|-|-|TRBJ1-3|TRBV5-5
TGTGCCAGCAGCTTACAGGGCTCTGGAAACACCATATATTTT
CASSLQGSGNTIYF
>15|TRBD2|once|TRBJ2-1|TRBV7-3
TGTGCCAGCAGCATTAGCGGGGGGGCATACAATGAGCAGTTCTTC
CASSISGGAYNEQFF
>14|-|-|TRBJ1-4|TRBV19
TGTGCCAGTACTTCGCCAGGGGTCAATGAAAAACTGTTTTTT
CASTSPGVNEKLFF
>14|TRBD1|few|TRBJ2-7|TRBV19
TGTGCCAGTAGTATAACAGGGGATGGCTACGAGCAGTACTTC
CASSITGDGYEQYF
>13|-|-|TRBJ1-5|TRBV27
TGTGCCAGCTCCATGAATGGCCCTCAGCCCCAGCATTTT
CASSMNGPQPQHF
>14|-|-|TRBJ1-6|TRBV25-1
TGTGCCAGCACCCCCCAGGGGCGAAATTCACCCCTCCACTTT
CASTPQGRNSPLHF